The present T cell receptor beta chain was sequenced within a study of breast tumors, draining lymph nodes, adjacent tissues listed by TCRdb under 2016. A note on the overall study: Breast cancer patients provided tumor, adjacent nontumor tissue and axillary lymph nodes, and the study compared the TCR beta repertoires across these three sources. In human breast cancer, the study set out to evaluate how tumor, surrounding tissue and draining lymph node repertoires relate to one another and whether T cells may move between these sites.

Lymph node samples came from the axillary draining lymph nodes of breast cancer patients. What the research found in general, with its limitations: Tumors showed preferential V and J gene usage, and their T-cell repertoire diversity fell below that of lymph nodes yet above that of nontumor tissue. In luminal-like breast cancer, tumor and nontumor tissue repertoires resembled each other significantly more than in basal-like breast cancer. The study presented the conclusion that tumor T cells originate in lymph nodes as consistent with a hypothesis, not as something directly demonstrated. A scenario in which most tumor T cells derive from the lymph node and then expand within tumor tissue was judged to be consistent with the data.

In this sample, this clonotype turned up many times. Its antigen is still unknown. Base qualities were left out, and no much larger clone turns up one base away. TCRdb names Illumina HiSeq 2000 as the instrument used. Multiplex PCR amplification was used to generate the TCR beta chain libraries. High-throughput sequencing was used to analyze the amplified TCR beta chain products. The public reads were reanalyzed by TCRdb: fastp trimming at Q25, MiXCR alignment, in-frame beta chains only. Each entry merges the rows of one CDR3 protein and shows their most common DNA and genes. This sample is represented by some 140,000 distinct CDR3 sequences; under 25% of them were singletons. Clones ranked in the top ten supply under 3% of the sample. The germline V gene provides CDR1 SGHVS and CDR2 FQNEAQ. Unmatched junction bases come to 3, with V trimmed by 1 base and J by 8 bases. The CDR3 goes from the cysteine to the phenylalanine over 13 residues. This entry keeps only the CDR3 DNA: 39 bases, framed from base 1.

The TCR was taken from a female donor with breast cancer. Some clones in this sample may be carry-over from other donors' samples. This receptor chain uses TRBV7-8 and TRBJ1-2; 8 nucleotides in the junction match TRBD1. The sample taken for sequencing was axillary lymph node tissue. Here is the DNA: TGTGCCAGCAGCTTAGGGACAGGGTACGGCTACACCTTC. This yields the protein CASSLGTGYGYTF.